One and the same sample provided the 14 T cell receptor beta chains below, sequenced in a study of blood T cell repertoires in COVID-19. Only in-frame clones appear in the TCRdb table, and some are missing; sequencing was by immunoSEQ multiplex PCR. The sample consists of around 180,000 clones, about nine tenths of them appearing once. Sequencing was carried out using peripheral blood. These receptors were collected from a woman aged 25 to 39 with acute or convalescent COVID-19.

This clone was picked up one time. This chain connects TRBV11-3 to TRBJ1-2; no definite D call. There are 15 residues in the CDR3. Between the trimmed V and J ends, which lost 0 bases and 5 bases, there was a span of 13 bases. Per germline, CDR1 SGHNT and CDR2 YENEEA. In nucleotides, the CDR3 is TGTGCCAGCAGCTTAGACCCTACAGCCAGTTATGGCTACACCTTC. This translates into CASSLDPTASYGYTF. Filled out from reference TRBV11-3 and TRBJ1-2, the complete variable domain reads EAGVVQSPRYKIIEKKQPVAFWCNPISGHNTLYWYLQNLGQGPELLIRYENEEAVDDSQLPKDRFSAERLKGVDSTLKIQPAELGDSAVYLCASSLDPTASYGYTFGSGTRLTVV.

V usage is TRBV19 and J usage is TRBJ2-1; 8 bases are a match to TRBD1. V shed 2 bases and J 1 base; nucleotides not matched to a gene: 7. The CDR3 has 17 residues. From germline, CDR1 is LNHDA and CDR2 SQIVND (reference sequence). CDR3 in DNA: TGTGCCAGTAGTATAAGGGCAGGGGGCTGGTCCTACAATGAGCAGTTCTTC. This translates into CASSIRAGGWSYNEQFF.

This chain joins TRBV27 and TRBJ1-2; 7 positions match TRBD1. Germline V gives CDR1 MNHEY, CDR2 SMNVEV (reference sequence). After removal of 3 bases from V and 8 bases from J, the junction contained 9 bases not matched to a gene. The CDR3 spans 14 residues. CDR3 residues: CASSLADRAGGYTF. The CDR3 DNA reads TGTGCCAGCAGTTTGGCCGACAGGGCGGGAGGCTACACCTTC.

The chain links TRBV7-2 to TRBJ1-2; D not resolved. Germline CDR1 is SGHTA and CDR2 is FQGNSA. The V gene lost 2 bases and the J gene lost 8 bases, with 18 bases spanning the gap. The CDR3 consists of 15 residues. In nucleotides, the CDR3 is TGTGCCAGCAGCTTAATATCCCGTCGCGAGGGAGGCTACACCTTC. It specifies CASSLISRREGGYTF.

The chain carries TRBV18 and TRBJ1-6; the D gene is possibly TRBD1 (6 bases). The CDR3 contains 13 residues. The germline V and J ends were trimmed by 6 bases and 9 bases, with 12 bases remaining between them. Germline lookup yields CDR1 KGHSH and CDR2 LQKENI. The CDR3 DNA reads as TGTGCCAGCTCGCCGGACAGCCTTTCACCCCTCCACTTT. It encodes CASSPDSLSPLHF.

The V gene is TRBV30, the J gene TRBJ1-3; tentatively, D is TRBD1 (5 bases). In germline, CDR1 is GTSNPN, CDR2 SVGIG (reference sequence). V was cut by 2 bases and J by 0 bases, with 11 bases left in between. CDR3 length: 15 amino acids. CDR3 loop: CAWSRGRYSGNTIYF. DNA for the CDR3: TGTGCCTGGAGTAGGGGTCGCTACTCTGGAAACACCATATATTTT.

V gene TRBV7-2 combines with J gene TRBJ2-5; TRBD2 matches at 8 bases. Losses at the gene ends were 5 bases for V and 2 bases for J; bases not matched to a gene: 10. The germline V gene encodes CDR1 SGHTA and CDR2 FQGNSA. The CDR3 spans 16 residues. CDR3 region: CASSLRPSGLQETQYF. CDR3 coding DNA: TGTGCCAGCAGCCTCAGACCTAGCGGGCTTCAAGAGACCCAGTACTTC.

V is TRBV27 and J is TRBJ1-2; D remains ambiguous. The CDR3 covers 13 residues. Germline CDR1 and CDR2: MNHEY and SMNVEV (reference sequence). V lost 4 bases, J lost 0 bases, and 6 bases lay in between. This CDR3 is CASSYGTNYGYTF. CDR3 DNA sequence: TGTGCCAGCAGTTACGGGACTAACTATGGCTACACCTTC.

The chain combines TRBV6-5 with TRBJ2-7; a weak D match, TRBD1 (5 bases). With 6 bases removed from V and 4 bases from J, the gap between germline ends came to 10 bases. Germline values: CDR1 MNHEY, CDR2 SVGAGI. CDR3 size: 12 residues. The CDR3 region has the DNA TGTGCCAGCAGCCTCGACAGATACGAGCAGTACTTC. This translates into CASSLDRYEQYF.

The genes are TRBV28 and TRBJ1-1; D uncertain. The CDR3 is 11 residues long. Trimming left V 3 bases short and J 9 bases short, with 8 bases between. CDR1 and CDR2 (germline): MDHEN, SYDVKM. CDR3 coding DNA: TGTGCCAGCAGTTTGACACGTAAAGCTTTCTTT. It translates to CASSLTRKAFF.

The rearrangement uses TRBV29-1 and TRBJ2-2; 11 nucleotides line up with TRBD2. Trimming at V came to 4 bases and at J to 7 bases, leaving 14 bases not matched to a gene. The CDR3 covers 17 residues. Looked up from germline, CDR1 is SQVTM and CDR2 is ANQGSEA. CDR3 residues: CSVVSSGRSRTGGELFF. In nucleotides, the CDR3 is TGCAGCGTTGTATCTAGCGGGAGGTCTAGGACGGGCGGGGAGCTGTTTTTT.

The gene calls are TRBV9 and TRBJ1-6; TRBD1 is a possible D gene (5 bases). The V end was cut by 7 bases, the J end by 3 bases, with 8 bases between. The CDR3 covers 13 residues. Germline lookup yields CDR1 SGDLS and CDR2 YYNGEE. CDR3 sequence: CASGADYNSPLHF. The CDR3 DNA reads as TGTGCCAGCGGGGCAGACTATAATTCACCCCTCCACTTT.

Concerning this clone: In the same sample, other DNA sequences code for this CDR3. The chain combines TRBV12-3 or TRBV12-4 with TRBJ2-3; D call uncertain. The CDR3 spans 12 residues. V was pared by 1 base and J by 6 bases, with 5 bases between. The CDR3 loop reads CASSLGADTQYF. As DNA, the CDR3 is TGTGCCAGCAGTTTAGGGGCGGATACGCAGTATTTT.

J is TRBJ1-6 and V is TRBV7-9; the D is unclear. Germline V gene sequence: CDR1 SEHNR, CDR2 FQNEAQ (reference sequence). The CDR3 is made up of 16 amino acids. Trimming pared 2 bases from V and 0 bases from J, leaving 8 bases between. The CDR3 protein is CASSLIVSSYNSPLHF. The CDR3, as DNA: TGTGCCAGCAGCTTAATCGTCAGCTCCTATAATTCACCCCTCCACTTT.